This T cell receptor beta chain was obtained from a study of Ad26.COV2.S vaccination and SARS-CoV-2 variants. The wider study: Once, or twice with 56 days between doses, Ad26.COV2.S was given intramuscularly.

Data came from immunoSEQ multiplex PCR; TCRdb stores just in-frame clones and leaves some out. The sample gives hundreds of thousands of clones, roughly nine tenths of which show up once; around 2.6% is in the top ten. Worth noting for this clone: Its antigen is not known.

Findings of the study overall: Participants given vaccine showed non-spike TCR breadth similar to that of placebo recipients.

Documented treatment: some 20 received Ad26.COV2.S at low or high dose, single or two shots; about 5 received placebo; per-sample allocation not given. Sampling took place 63 days after the first vaccine or placebo injection. This CDR3 has 13 amino acids. The V gene's germline CDR1 is MGHRA and CDR2 YSYEKL. Trimming took off 8 bases at V and 2 bases at J, with 12 bases between the two ends. The input for sequencing was peripheral blood, taken in a trial of Ad26.COV2.S vaccine versus placebo. The genes are TRBV4-1 and TRBJ1-1; D unclear. This sequence originates from a person aged 18-65 years who received the Ad26.COV2.S COVID-19 vaccine or a placebo. The CDR3 region has the DNA TGCGCCAGCGGGAGACGGGGAAACACTGAAGCTTTCTTT. It yields the protein CASGRRGNTEAFF.